What follows are 9 T cell receptor beta chains derived from one specimen sequenced in a study of blood T cell repertoires in COVID-19. Only in-frame clones appear in the TCRdb table, and some are missing; sequencing was by immunoSEQ multiplex PCR. The table lists approximately 150,000 clones, roughly 84% of them singletons. Source material: peripheral blood. These TCRs come from a woman aged 55-70 years with acute or convalescent COVID-19.

This clone has just a few counts. The chain uses TRBV28 and TRBJ2-1; D might be TRBD2 (6 bases). CDR3 size: 17 residues. V was clipped by 3 bases and J by 0 bases, with 15 bases between them. The germline V gene has CDR1 MDHEN and CDR2 SYDVKM. The CDR3: CASSFLWRGSSYNEQFF. The CDR3 nucleotides are TGTGCCAGCAGTTTTCTCTGGCGGGGAAGCTCCTACAATGAGCAGTTCTTC.

This clone showed up just a few times. The chain carries TRBV6-6 and TRBJ2-7; no firm D call. There are 12 residues in the CDR3. Trimming removed 6 bases at V and 7 bases at J, with 13 bases between. The germline V gene encodes CDR1 MNHNY and CDR2 SVGAGI (reference sequence). The CDR3 DNA is TGTGCCAGCAGCCCACTTCCTAGGGAGCAGTACTTC. Protein sequence: CASSPLPREQYF.

The chain is built from TRBV5-6 and TRBJ2-1; 13 bases agree with TRBD2. The trim removed 4 bases at V and 1 base at J, leaving 11 bases unmatched. This CDR3 comprises 19 residues. In germline, CDR1 is SGHDT, CDR2 YYEEEE. CDR3 in DNA: TGTGCCAGCAGCCCGTCCCGGACTAGCGGGGGTTATTCCTACAATGAGCAGTTCTTC. Its protein product is CASSPSRTSGGYSYNEQFF.

This chain connects TRBV9 to TRBJ2-1; 16 positions match TRBD2. J gave up 2 bases and V 3 bases, and 5 bases lay outside the gene matches. The germline CDR1 and CDR2 sequences are SGDLS and YYNGEE. There are 18 residues in the CDR3. The CDR3 region has the DNA TGTGCCAGCAGCGACGGGACTAGCGGGGGGGGACCCTACAATGAGCAGTTCTTC. Protein product: CASSDGTSGGGPYNEQFF.

The chain links TRBV7-9 to TRBJ2-1; tentative D call: TRBD2 (5 bases). The CDR3 runs to 13 residues. V lost 2 bases to trimming and J lost 9 bases, with 11 bases between them. CDR1 and CDR2 (germline): SEHNR, FQNEAQ (reference sequence). CDR3 amino acids: CASSLSSSTEQFF. CDR3 sequence (DNA): TGTGCCAGCAGCTTATCTAGCTCTACTGAGCAGTTCTTC.

This clone was detected only once. The V and J genes are TRBV30 and TRBJ1-1, with D unclear. The CDR3 is made up of 14 amino acids. Germline CDR1 reads GTSNPN; CDR2 reads SVGIG (reference sequence). V lost 0 bases to trimming and J lost 6 bases, with 14 bases between them. CDR3: CAWSVMQVVSEAFF. Here the CDR3 DNA reads TGTGCCTGGAGTGTGATGCAGGTAGTATCTGAAGCTTTCTTT.

The chain recombines TRBV11-2 with TRBJ2-3, with D perhaps matching TRBD2 (5 bases). Looked up from germline, CDR1 is SGHAT and CDR2 is FQNNGV. The V and J ends lost 5 bases and 6 bases respectively, with 18 bases between them. This CDR3 spans 15 amino acids. The CDR3, as DNA: TGTGCCAGCAGCCCTCTATGGGGAGCCGGGGATACGCAGTATTTT. Translation: CASSPLWGAGDTQYF.

The CDR3 sequence is CASSSRDSHYNSPLHF. CDR3 sequence (DNA): TGTGCCAGCAGCTCAAGGGACAGCCACTATAATTCACCCCTCCACTTT. The chain is built from TRBV11-3 and TRBJ1-6; 7 positions match TRBD1. The CDR3 length is 16 residues. Germline-derived CDR1 and CDR2 are SGHNT and YENEEA. The J segment lost 3 bases and the V segment lost 4 bases, leaving 6 bases of the junction unmatched.

V and J are TRBV28 and TRBJ1-2; a possible D gene is TRBD1 (6 bases). The V gene lost 2 bases and the J gene lost 0 bases, with 19 bases spanning the gap. The CDR3 loop spans 18 amino acids. CDR1 MDHEN and CDR2 SYDVKM come from the germline V gene. The CDR3 is CASSLGGATGTANYGYTF. The CDR3 DNA follows: TGTGCCAGCAGTTTAGGGGGAGCAACAGGGACGGCTAACTATGGCTACACCTTC.